Listed below are T cell receptor beta chains from one sample, sequenced in a study of spatial heterogeneity in lung cancer. TCRdb called the 5' RACE reads again in MiXCR, with one record for every CDR3 protein. The sample lists some 47,000 distinct CDR3 sequences; approximately 7.6% were seen once. The sequences come from PBMCs, collected at surgery. The receptors were sampled from a female donor with early-stage non-small cell lung cancer. Both conserved end residues are part of each CDR3. The D gene is left open where the match is weak. Rows give clone size only sometimes, using once, few, many, or a class for an expanded clone.

j_call clone_size d_call v_call cdr3_nt cdr3_aa
TRBJ2-5 - TRBD2 TRBV6-1 TGTGCCAGCAGTGAACTAGCGGTGGGATCGGAGACCCAGTACTTC CASSELAVGSETQYF
TRBJ1-2 many - TRBV2 TGTGCCAGCAGTACCAGGGACTTCGACACTAACTATGGCTACACCTTC CASSTRDFDTNYGYTF
TRBJ1-2 many - TRBV4-2 TGTGCCAGCAGCCAAGATTTCTGGCAGGTCTATGGCTACACCTTC CASSQDFWQVYGYTF
TRBJ1-1 few TRBD1 TRBV30 TGTGCCTGGAGTGTCCAGGACAGGTCTGAAGCTTTCTTT CAWSVQDRSEAFF
TRBJ2-1 many TRBD2 TRBV20-1 TGCAGTGCTAGGGTAGCGGGGTTCAATGAGCAGTTCTTC CSARVAGFNEQFF
TRBJ2-1 - TRBD2 TRBV7-2 TGTGCCAGCAGCTTTGACTGGACTAGCAATGAGCAGTTCTTC CASSFDWTSNEQFF
TRBJ2-7 few - TRBV7-9 TGTGCCAGCAGCGCCGGGACGCTCGCCTCCTACGAGCAGTACTTC CASSAGTLASYEQYF
TRBJ2-2 few TRBD1 TRBV6-1 TGTGCCAGCAGCCTTACAGGGGGTATCGCCGGGGAGCTGTTTTTT CASSLTGGIAGELFF
TRBJ1-2 few - TRBV2 TGTGCCAGCAGTGAAACGGCCAATGGGTATGGCTACACCTTC CASSETANGYGYTF
TRBJ2-2 few TRBD2 TRBV12-3/TRBV12-4 TGTGCCAGCAGCCGCGCCAGCGGGACTAACACCGGGGAGCTGTTTTTT CASSRASGTNTGELFF
TRBJ2-2 few TRBD2 TRBV6-5 TGTGCCAGCAGTTACGGCGGGGGGGAGAACACCGGGGAGCTGTTTTTT CASSYGGGENTGELFF
TRBJ2-3 few TRBD1 TRBV7-6 TGTGCCAGCAGCGGGATCACGGGACAGTCCACAGATACGCAGTATTTT CASSGITGQSTDTQYF
TRBJ2-2 many TRBD2 TRBV7-2 TGTGCCAGCAGCCCCCACTGGGGACTAGCGGGGACCGGGGAGCTGTTTTTT CASSPHWGLAGTGELFF
TRBJ2-1 many - TRBV7-8 TGTGCCAGCAGCTTCGCCATAGTCAATGAGCAGTTCTTC CASSFAIVNEQFF
TRBJ2-7 - - TRBV6-5 TGTGCCAGCAGTTACTCGATGGTCGGATACGAGCAGTACTTC CASSYSMVGYEQYF
TRBJ2-3 many TRBD2 TRBV4-1 TGCGCCAGCAGCCAAGGAGCGGGGACGGCAGATACGCAGTATTTT CASSQGAGTADTQYF
TRBJ2-3 few TRBD2 TRBV14 TGTGCCAGCAGCCGGACTAGCGGGGCCCGGGATACGCAGTATTTT CASSRTSGARDTQYF
TRBJ2-3 few TRBD2 TRBV20-1 TGCAGTGCTAGTTGGCGGGGGGGGTCCGCGGATACGCAGTATTTT CSASWRGGSADTQYF
TRBJ2-1 few - TRBV6-5 TGTGCCAGCAGTTACTCGACAGACGGGTACAATGAGCAGTTCTTC CASSYSTDGYNEQFF
TRBJ2-4 few TRBD1 TRBV5-1 TGCGCCAGCAGCTTGACGACAGGGCTAGCCAAAAACATTCAGTACTTC CASSLTTGLAKNIQYF
TRBJ1-1 many TRBD1 TRBV20-1 TGCAGTGCCGAGACAGGGAGGGCTAGTGAAGCTTTCTTT CSAETGRASEAFF
TRBJ2-5 few TRBD2 TRBV20-1 TGCAGTGCTAGAGATCCAGCGGGGGGGCAGGAGACCCAGTACTTC CSARDPAGGQETQYF
TRBJ2-7 - TRBD2 TRBV2 TGTGCCAGCAAAGTAGCGGGGATCAATTTTGACGAGCAGTACTTC CASKVAGINFDEQYF
TRBJ1-2 many - TRBV30 TGTGCCTGGAGTCCAGACAGAAGAGACTATGGCTACACCTTC CAWSPDRRDYGYTF
TRBJ2-7 - - TRBV20-1 TGCAGTGCTAGTCCCCCCCAATCTTCCGACGAGCAGTACTTC CSASPPQSSDEQYF
TRBJ2-7 few TRBD2 TRBV10-3 TGTGCCATCAGGGCTAGCGGGGGAATATACGAGCAGTACTTC CAIRASGGIYEQYF
TRBJ2-1 - - TRBV6-2/TRBV6-3 TGTGCCAGCAGTTTATCGAGGTGGCGCGCCTACAATGAGCAGTTCTTC CASSLSRWRAYNEQFF
TRBJ2-5 many - TRBV6-5 TGTGCCAGCAGTAGGGGCATCCAAGAGACCCAGTACTTC CASSRGIQETQYF
TRBJ1-1 many - TRBV6-1 TGTGCCAGCAGTGAAGTCACTGAAGCTTTCTTT CASSEVTEAFF
TRBJ2-7 many TRBD2 TRBV6-5 TGTGCCAGCAGTTACCTCCGGGGGGGGTCCCTACGAGAGCAGTACTTC CASSYLRGGSLREQYF
TRBJ2-1 many - TRBV5-1 TGCGCCAGCAGCGCTTCCAGGGCCCAATACAATGAGCAGTTCTTC CASSASRAQYNEQFF
TRBJ2-5 - TRBD2 TRBV30 TGTGCCTGGAGGACTAGCGGGGCGGAGACCCAGTACTTC CAWRTSGAETQYF
TRBJ2-5 many TRBD2 TRBV20-1 TGCAGTGCTAGTGGGACTAGCGGGGGAGAGACCCAGTACTTC CSASGTSGGETQYF
TRBJ1-4 few - TRBV5-1 TGCGCCAGCAGCCCGGGACATACGGGTCCTAATGAAAAACTGTTTTTT CASSPGHTGPNEKLFF
TRBJ2-6 - - TRBV5-6 TGTGCCAGCAGCCCCTCCTTAGTCAGGGCTGGGGCCAACGTCCTGACTTTC CASSPSLVRAGANVLTF
TRBJ2-1 - - TRBV6-2/TRBV6-3 TGTGCCAGCAGGGGAAGTGGGGGGGCCAACAATGAGCAGTTCTTC CASRGSGGANNEQFF
TRBJ2-7 many - TRBV4-1 TGCGCCAGCAGCTCCCATACATTCTCCTACGAGCAGTACTTC CASSSHTFSYEQYF
TRBJ2-3 few - TRBV2 TGTGCCAGCAGCGATGGACTACCTAGCACAGATACGCAGTATTTT CASSDGLPSTDTQYF
TRBJ1-6 - - TRBV6-6 TGTGCCAGCAGAGGGGGAAATTCACCCCTCCACTTT CASRGGNSPLHF
TRBJ2-6 - - TRBV15 TGTGCCACCGGCAGAGCGGACGGCTCTGGGGCCAACGTCCTGACTTTC CATGRADGSGANVLTF
TRBJ2-1 - TRBD2 TRBV2 TGTGCCAGCAGCGGGACTAACTACAATGAGCAGTTCTTC CASSGTNYNEQFF
TRBJ1-4 many TRBD1 TRBV20-1 TGCAGTGCTAGACGCGGACAGGGGCAAAAACTGTTTTTT CSARRGQGQKLFF
TRBJ2-1 few - TRBV18 TGTGCCAGCTCACCGCAACCGAGCTCCTACAATGAGCAGTTCTTC CASSPQPSSYNEQFF
TRBJ2-5 - TRBD2 TRBV6-2/TRBV6-3 TGTGCCAGCAGTCAACCGACTAGCGGGAACCAAGAGACCCAGTACTTC CASSQPTSGNQETQYF
TRBJ2-7 medium-sized - TRBV7-2 TGTGCCAGCAGCCCCGGGGGCTACGAGCAGTACTTC CASSPGGYEQYF
TRBJ2-7 - - TRBV6-2/TRBV6-3 TGTGCCAGCAGGAGCAGATGGAGCTCCTACGAGCAGTACTTC CASRSRWSSYEQYF
TRBJ2-4 many - TRBV27 TGTGCCAGCAGTGAGGGTTACGGCAAAAACATTCAGTACTTC CASSEGYGKNIQYF
TRBJ2-6 - - TRBV19 TGTGCCAGTGTGGGCAGTCACTCTGGGGCCAACGTCCTGACTTTC CASVGSHSGANVLTF
TRBJ2-1 many TRBD2 TRBV12-5 TGTGCTAGTGGTTTGCTGGCCGGGACTAGCGGGGGTTACAATGAGCAGTTCTTC CASGLLAGTSGGYNEQFF
TRBJ1-3 - - TRBV7-2 TGTGCCAGCAGCTTTGGTGGAAACACCATATATTTT CASSFGGNTIYF
TRBJ2-4 few TRBD1 TRBV25-1 TGTGCCAGCAGCCGAAACGGAAGACAGGGAAACATTCAGTACTTC CASSRNGRQGNIQYF
TRBJ2-3 few - TRBV5-6 TGTGCCAGCAGTATTCCCGCCGGTGGTGGGGATACGCAGTATTTT CASSIPAGGGDTQYF
TRBJ1-6 few - TRBV7-6 TGTGCCAGCAGCTTAGACGTGGCGGGTCAGGGGAATTCACCCCTCCACTTT CASSLDVAGQGNSPLHF
TRBJ1-1 few - TRBV7-2 TGTGCCAGCAGCTTTCAGGGGTCAAACACTGAAGCTTTCTTT CASSFQGSNTEAFF
TRBJ2-7 few TRBD2 TRBV7-2 TGTGCCAGCAGCTTAGAGGGACTAGCGGTGGAGCAGTACTTC CASSLEGLAVEQYF